This T cell receptor beta chain emerged from a study of yellow fever vaccine responses in identical twins. TCRdb reprocessed the RT-PCR reads via MiXCR and lists one record per CDR3 protein. This table holds some 3,300 distinct CDR3 sequences, around 81% found once. Specimen: T cells from blood (PBMCs), unsorted or a sorted subset (not recorded which), collected before or after yellow fever vaccination (not recorded which). The clonotype originates from a woman in her late teens or twenties who received the yellow fever vaccine.

CDR3 region: CASSKLAGETYNEQFF. DNA for the CDR3: TGTGCCAGCAGTAAACTAGCGGGAGAGACCTACAATGAGCAGTTCTTC. The chain joins TRBV5-4 to TRBJ2-1, with 11 positions matching TRBD2. Looked up from germline, CDR1 is SGHNT and CDR2 is YYREEE (reference sequence). The CDR3 consists of 16 residues. V trimming: 5 bases; J trimming: 2 bases; junction bases outside the gene matches: 6.